These 6 T cell receptor beta chains came from one sample sequenced in a study of CD4 T cells in relation to SARS-CoV-2 and coronaviruses. Assay: immunoSEQ multiplex PCR; the TCRdb copy retains only in-frame clones and omits some. There are roughly 12,000 clones in the sample; 70% to 85% occur only once, and around 13% lies in the top ten. These receptors lack a known antigen. The unexposed donors gave CD4+ T cells in about 2011-2019, prior to COVID-19. The cells were cultured for under 13 days before CD4+ T cells were isolated. Material for sequencing was CD4+ T cells from PBMCs, cultured in vitro. These receptors came from a human donor in good health.

The chain recombines TRBV6-5 with TRBJ2-2, with a tentative D call TRBD1 (6 bases). The CDR3 length is 14 residues. The V and J ends lost 11 bases and 0 bases respectively, with 13 bases between them. Germline V CDR1 and CDR2: MNHEY, SVGAGI. Here the CDR3 DNA reads TGTGCCGTCCAGGGGCGGACGAACACCGGGGAGCTGTTTTTT. Amino acids: CAVQGRTNTGELFF.

V usage is TRBV7-2 and J usage is TRBJ2-7; TRBD1 matches 7 bases. The CDR3 sequence is 12 residues long. J lost 3 bases, V lost 4 bases, and 0 bases had no gene match. The V gene's germline CDR1 is SGHTA and CDR2 FQGNSA. CDR3 in DNA: TGTGCCAGCAGCTGGACAGGCTACGAGCAGTACTTC. This translates into CASSWTGYEQYF.

The rearrangement joins TRBV5-6 to TRBJ2-5; D gene uncertain. There are 15 residues in the CDR3. Germline V lookup: CDR1 SGHDT, CDR2 YYEEEE. V gave up 0 bases and J gave up 0 bases, with 9 bases separating them. CDR3: CASSLESGNQETQYF. The CDR3 bases are TGTGCCAGCAGCTTGGAGTCTGGGAACCAAGAGACCCAGTACTTC.

V is TRBV3-1 (or the pseudogene TRBV3-2) and J is TRBJ2-2; TRBD2 aligns across 7 bases. The trim removed 4 bases at V and 7 bases at J, leaving 6 bases unmatched. Germline CDR1 reads LGHDT; CDR2 reads YNNKEL (reference sequence). This CDR3 comprises 14 residues. The DNA of the CDR3 is TGTGCCAGCAGCCCCCGGGACTACGGCGGGGAGCTGTTTTTT. Encoded protein: CASSPRDYGGELFF.

This chain connects TRBV7-2 to TRBJ1-1, with D unclear. Germline CDR1 and CDR2: SGHTA and FQGNSA. V lost 2 bases, J lost 1 base, and 14 bases lay in between. This CDR3 comprises 16 residues. The CDR3 DNA reads as TGTGCCAGCAGCTTATTCACCGCCGTAGGGAACACTGAAGCTTTCTTT. It specifies CASSLFTAVGNTEAFF. The full variable domain, with the rest looked up from reference TRBV7-2 and TRBJ1-1, is GAGVSQSPSNKVTEKGKDVELRCDPISGHTALYWYRQSLGQGLEFLIYFQGNSAPDKSGLPSDRFSAERTGGSVSTLTIQRTQQEDSAVYLCASSLFTAVGNTEAFFGQGTRLTVV.

The rearrangement uses TRBV19 and TRBJ2-1, with 8 nucleotides matching TRBD2. This CDR3 region has 14 residues. From germline, CDR1 is LNHDA and CDR2 SQIVND (reference sequence). V gave up 5 bases and J gave up 9 bases; unmatched junction bases: 9. The CDR3 is CASSFSAGVGEQFF. DNA of the CDR3: TGTGCCAGTAGTTTTTCAGCGGGAGTGGGTGAGCAGTTCTTC. Combining the CDR3 with reference TRBV19 and TRBJ2-1 gives the whole variable domain DGGITQSPKYLFRKEGQNVTLSCEQNLNHDAMYWYRQDPGQGLRLIYYSQIVNDFQKGDIAEGYSVSREKKESFPLTVTSAQKNPTAFYLCASSFSAGVGEQFFGPGTRLTVL.